Listed below are T cell receptor beta chains from one sample, sequenced in a study of CD8+ T cells in alopecia areata. Assay used: immunoSEQ multiplex PCR; TCRdb lists only in-frame clones, some missing. The sample has 100,000 to 150,000 clones; about two fifths are singletons. Source material: CD4+ T cells sorted from blood. These receptors were obtained from a human donor with alopecia areata. The CDR3 runs from the conserved cysteine through the conserved F or W. D genes are given only for firm matches. Some rows have no size entry. The others give once, few or many, or a class for an expanded clone.

>TRBV29-1|-|TRBJ2-5|few
TGCAGCGTTGAAGATCTGGAGATTGGTATAGAGACCCAGTACTTC
CSVEDLEIGIETQYF
>TRBV7-9|TRBD1|TRBJ1-2|-
TGTGCCAGCAGCTTGGAGGGGACAGGGGACTATGGCTACACCTTC
CASSLEGTGDYGYTF
>TRBV27|TRBD2|TRBJ2-2|-
TGTGCCAGCAGAGGACTAGCGGGAGGCACCGGGGAGCTGTTTTTT
CASRGLAGGTGELFF
>TRBV2|-|TRBJ1-2|-
TGTGCCAGCAGTGAACAGGGTCAAGGTGGCTACACCTTC
CASSEQGQGGYTF
>TRBV10-3|TRBD1|TRBJ2-5|-
TGTGCCATCAGTGGGACAGGGCTGGAGACCCAGTACTTC
CAISGTGLETQYF
>TRBV29-1|-|TRBJ1-5|few
TGCAGCGCCGCAGGCGGGGGCAATCAGCCCCAGCATTTT
CSAAGGGNQPQHF
>TRBV29-1|TRBD2|TRBJ2-7|-
TGCAGCGTTAAGGGACTAGCGGGGATGAGCTCCTACGAGCAGTACTTC
CSVKGLAGMSSYEQYF
>TRBV7-2|-|TRBJ2-7|-
TGTGCCAGCAGCTTAGATGTTCCGCTAGCGTTAGACTACGAGCAGTACTTC
CASSLDVPLALDYEQYF
>TRBV29-1|-|TRBJ1-3|few
TGCAGCGTTGAAGATAGGACAAGTCCTGGAAACACCATATATTTT
CSVEDRTSPGNTIYF
>TRBV27|TRBD2|TRBJ2-5|-
TGTGCCAGCAGTTTTTCGACCGGGACTAGCGGGCGGTCGGGCCTAGAGACCCAGTACTTC
CASSFSTGTSGRSGLETQYF
>TRBV6-5|-|TRBJ1-2|-
TGTGCCAGTCGATCATTACAGGCGTTCTATGGCTACACCTTC
CASRSLQAFYGYTF
>TRBV29-1|-|TRBJ2-3|few
TGCAGCGTTGAGGTGGGAGCCGGAAATACGCAGTATTTT
CSVEVGAGNTQYF
>TRBV9|-|TRBJ2-5|-
TGTGCCAGCAGCTTTAGCGGAGACCAAGAGACCCAGTACTTC
CASSFSGDQETQYF
>TRBV7-8|-|TRBJ2-7|many
TGTGCCAGCAGCTTAGGGGGACCTGGCTACGAGCAGTACTTC
CASSLGGPGYEQYF
>TRBV9|-|TRBJ2-4|-
TGTGCCAGCAGCGTAGCGGGGGGCACCATTCAGTACTTC
CASSVAGGTIQYF
>TRBV30|-|TRBJ2-7|few
TGTGCCTGGAGTGTTATTTACGGGAAGGCGCAGTACTTC
CAWSVIYGKAQYF
>TRBV29-1|TRBD1|TRBJ2-5|few
TGCAGCGTTGATGGGACAGGGGGCCTGGAGACCCAGTACTTC
CSVDGTGGLETQYF
>TRBV5-1|-|TRBJ2-5|-
TGCGCCAGCAGCCTTGACGGCCAAGAGACCCAGTACTTC
CASSLDGQETQYF
>TRBV7-2|-|TRBJ2-3|-
TGTGCCAGCAGCTTAGCTAGCGGCGTTAGCACAGATACGCAGTATTTT
CASSLASGVSTDTQYF
>TRBV5-1|TRBD1|TRBJ2-3|-
TGCGCCAGCAGCCGGACAGGGCCCCCAGATACGCAGTATTTT
CASSRTGPPDTQYF
>TRBV7-2|-|TRBJ2-2|-
TGTGCCAGCAGCTTAGGATACACCGGGGAGCTGTTTTTT
CASSLGYTGELFF
>TRBV7-2|-|TRBJ2-6|-
TGTGCCAGCAGCTGGACAGCTGGGGCCAACGTCCTGACTTTC
CASSWTAGANVLTF
>TRBV29-1|-|TRBJ2-6|-
TGCAGCGCCGAGACAGGCTCTGGGGCCAACGTCCTGACTTTC
CSAETGSGANVLTF
>TRBV28|-|TRBJ2-7|-
TGTGCCAGCAGTGGGAATTACGAGCAGTACTTC
CASSGNYEQYF
>TRBV7-2|TRBD1|TRBJ1-2|few
TGTGCCAGCAGCCGGGGACAGGGTGACTATGGCTACACCTTC
CASSRGQGDYGYTF
>TRBV30|-|TRBJ2-5|-
TGTGCCTGGAGTATGGGGATCCAAGAGACCCAGTACTTC
CAWSMGIQETQYF
>TRBV29-1|TRBD1|TRBJ1-2|-
TGCAGCGTTGAAGTTACAGGGGGCATTGGCTACACCTTC
CSVEVTGGIGYTF
>TRBV29-1|TRBD2|TRBJ2-5|few
TGCAGCGTAGCGGGACACCAAGAGACCCAGTACTTC
CSVAGHQETQYF
>TRBV29-1|-|TRBJ2-7|-
TGCAGCGTTGGACTCGCGAGGACCTACGAGCAGTACTTC
CSVGLARTYEQYF
>TRBV5-1|-|TRBJ1-5|once
TGCGCCAGCAGCTTGGCGGGGGATCAGCCCCAGCATTTT
CASSLAGDQPQHF
>TRBV7-2|TRBD1|TRBJ1-2|few
TGTGCCAGCAGCCCGTCACCGGGACAGGGCCCCTATGGCTACACCTTC
CASSPSPGQGPYGYTF
>TRBV30|TRBD2|TRBJ2-5|-
TGTGCCTGGAGTGTTGGGGGAGGGGAGTGGCACTTC
CAWSVGGGEWHF
>TRBV25-1|TRBD1|TRBJ2-5|-
TGTGCCAGCAGTGCCGACCCAGGGGGCCAAGAGACCCAGTACTTC
CASSADPGGQETQYF
>TRBV29-1|TRBD2|TRBJ2-3|few
TGCAGCGTTCGAGCGGGAGGGCCTCGGGGCGGAGATACGCAGTATTTT
CSVRAGGPRGGDTQYF
>TRBV27|TRBD2|TRBJ2-7|once
TGTGCCAGCAGTTTATTGGGGGGGGCCTACGAGCAGTACTTC
CASSLLGGAYEQYF
>TRBV29-1|-|TRBJ2-3|few
TGCAGCGTTGCGGCGCTCCTCACAGATACGCAGTATTTT
CSVAALLTDTQYF
>TRBV2|-|TRBJ1-6|-
TGTGCCAGCAGTTCCCTCGGGAATTCACCCCTCCACTTT
CASSSLGNSPLHF
>TRBV4-2|-|TRBJ2-2|-
TGTGCCAGCAGCCAAGAGTGGGACACCGGGGAGCTGTTTTTT
CASSQEWDTGELFF
>TRBV29-1|TRBD1|TRBJ2-4|few
TGCAGCGCTGAACAGGGGGCGCAAAACATTCAGTACTTC
CSAEQGAQNIQYF
>TRBV5-6|TRBD2|TRBJ2-2|-
TGTGCCAGCAGCCATGGACTAGCGGAGAACACCGGGGAGCTGTTTTTT
CASSHGLAENTGELFF
>TRBV7-9|-|TRBJ2-1|-
TGTGCCAGCAGCTTACGGGGGGCTGCCAACAATGAGCAGTTCTTC
CASSLRGAANNEQFF
>TRBV29-1|TRBD2|TRBJ2-1|-
TGCAGCGCCGGACTAGCGGGAGACAGAGAGCAGTTCTTC
CSAGLAGDREQFF
>TRBV29-1|TRBD2|TRBJ2-2|few
TGCAGCGTTGGGGGGGGCACCGGGGAGCTGTTTTTT
CSVGGGTGELFF
>TRBV30|TRBD1|TRBJ2-6|few
TGTGCCTGGCGGACAGGGCCGATCGTCCTGACTTTC
CAWRTGPIVLTF
>TRBV4-1|-|TRBJ2-2|few
TGCGCCAGCAGCCAAGGGCCGAACACCGGGGAGCTGTTTTTT
CASSQGPNTGELFF
>TRBV4-3|-|TRBJ2-7|once
TGCGCCAGCAGCCAAGTGGCAGGGCAAGCGCAGTACTTC
CASSQVAGQAQYF